These 30 T cell receptor beta chains were sequenced from one sample in a study of PD-L1 blockade in urothelial cancer. Time point described: pretreatment peripheral blood. Sequenced by immunoSEQ multiplex PCR; TCRdb stores in-frame clones only, minus some. The repertoire holds under 70,000 clones, with roughly 85% as singletons. Sequenced here: PBMCs, sampled around atezolizumab (anti-PD-L1) treatment. The source is a man between 65 and 85 years old with urothelial cancer.

This clone was seen a handful of times. The genes are TRBV4-1 and TRBJ1-5; 7 bases match TRBD1. CDR1 MGHRA and CDR2 YSYEKL come from the germline V gene. The CDR3 spans 19 residues. Trimming cost V 1 base and J 3 bases; bases outside gene matches: 15. The CDR3 here is CASSQVHGGQVGANQPQHF. The CDR3 DNA follows: TGCGCCAGCAGCCAAGTGCACGGAGGACAGGTGGGGGCCAATCAGCCCCAGCATTTT.

The chain links TRBV10-3 to TRBJ2-7; D is perhaps TRBD1 (6 bases). Germline lookup yields CDR1 ENHRY and CDR2 SYGVKD. This CDR3 contains 14 residues. Trimming shortened V by 3 bases and J by 3 bases, and 12 bases separated the two germline ends. The CDR3 loop is CAISDDRSLYEQYF. CDR3 coding DNA: TGTGCCATCAGTGATGACAGGAGCCTCTACGAGCAGTACTTC.

The rearrangement joins TRBV2 to TRBJ2-1; TRBD2 matches at 7 bases. Germline V lookup: CDR1 SNHLY, CDR2 FYNNEI. The CDR3 has 15 residues. V shed 10 bases and J 2 bases; nucleotides not matched to a gene: 11. For the CDR3, the DNA is TGTGCCACCCTCCGGTTGGGAGGGACCTACAATGAGCAGTTCTTC. It encodes CATLRLGGTYNEQFF.

The gene calls are TRBV4-1 and TRBJ1-1; possibly TRBD1 for D (5 bases). In germline, CDR1 is MGHRA, CDR2 YSYEKL. The CDR3 has 14 amino acids. Trimming left V 0 bases short and J 8 bases short, with 13 bases between. CDR3 loop: CASSQDEEQVEAFF. CDR3 bases: TGCGCCAGCAGCCAAGATGAGGAACAGGTCGAAGCTTTCTTT.

The rearrangement joins TRBV7-2 to TRBJ2-2; D may be TRBD2 (5 bases). The CDR3 extends over 16 amino acids. CDR1 and CDR2 (germline): SGHTA, FQGNSA. V dropped 1 base and J dropped 10 bases, with 19 bases sitting between them. Written as DNA, the CDR3 is TGTGCCAGCAGCTTAGTTGTCGGGAAGACTCCGGCGGAGCTGTTTTTT. Translating it yields CASSLVVGKTPAELFF.

This clone has a handful of counts. V usage is TRBV10-2 and J usage is TRBJ2-1, with a tentative D call TRBD2 (5 bases). V lost 6 bases and J 6 bases, leaving 15 bases between the germline ends. Germline CDR1 and CDR2: WSHSY and SAAADI. The CDR3 consists of 14 residues. The chain's CDR3 is CASSRLAVSNEQFF. The DNA of the CDR3 is TGCGCCAGCAGCCGGCTAGCAGTGTCCAATGAGCAGTTCTTC.

V usage is TRBV19 and J usage is TRBJ2-1; D ambiguous. Germline V gene data show CDR1 as LNHDA and CDR2 as SQIVND (reference sequence). CDR3 size: 11 residues. V lost 6 bases to trimming and J lost 4 bases, with 4 bases between them. CDR3 sequence: CASRAYNEQFF. CDR3 coding DNA: TGTGCCAGTAGGGCTTACAATGAGCAGTTCTTC.

The chain couples TRBV5-8 to TRBJ1-5, with 8 bases aligning to TRBD1. Germline values: CDR1 SGHTS, CDR2 YDEGEE. CDR3 length: 14 residues. The V segment lost 0 bases and the J segment 4 bases; nucleotides outside the gene matches: 0. The CDR3 DNA follows: TGTGCCAGCAGCTTGGGGACAGGGAATCAGCCCCAGCATTTT. This encodes CASSLGTGNQPQHF.

The rearrangement links TRBV2 to TRBJ2-5, with 10 bases matching TRBD2. Germline CDR1 is SNHLY and CDR2 is FYNNEI. The CDR3 has 14 residues. V trimming: 6 bases; J trimming: 9 bases; junction bases outside the gene matches: 10. CDR3 sequence (DNA): TGTGCCAGCAGCCCCGGGACTAGCGTGGGTGCCCAGTACTTC. This translates into CASSPGTSVGAQYF. Using reference TRBV2 and TRBJ2-5 for the parts outside the CDR3, the full variable domain is EPEVTQTPSHQVTQMGQEVILRCVPISNHLYFYWYRQILGQKVEFLVSFYNNEISEKSEIFDDQFSVERPDGSNFTLKIRSTKLEDSAMYFCASSPGTSVGAQYFGPGTRLLVL.

This clone was recorded only once. V gene TRBV6-1 combines with J gene TRBJ1-1; 9 positions agree with TRBD1. V shed 5 bases and J 0 bases; nucleotides not matched to a gene: 4. This CDR3 is built from 15 residues. Germline V gene lookup returns CDR1 MNHNS and CDR2 SASEGT. The CDR3 here is CASSPRTGVNTEAFF. CDR3 DNA: TGTGCCAGCAGTCCGAGGACAGGGGTGAACACTGAAGCTTTCTTT.

The CDR3 loop reads CASSVQGGFYGYTF. The CDR3 coding sequence is TGTGCCAGTAGTGTACAGGGAGGGTTTTATGGCTACACCTTC. V is TRBV19 and J is TRBJ1-2; D perhaps matches TRBD1 (6 bases). The germline V gene encodes CDR1 LNHDA and CDR2 SQIVND (reference sequence). The CDR3 extends over 14 amino acids. V was cut by 5 bases and J by 5 bases, with 15 bases left in between.

This chain connects TRBV18 to TRBJ1-1, with TRBD1 as a possible D gene (5 bases). Germline CDR1 is KGHSH and CDR2 is LQKENI. The CDR3 has 14 amino acids. Trimming left V 4 bases short and J 2 bases short, with 11 bases between. CDR3 sequence: CASSLTGSNTEAFF. The CDR3 DNA reads TGTGCCAGCTCACTTACAGGTAGTAACACTGAAGCTTTCTTT.

This clone was seen only a few times. The chain carries TRBV6-1 and TRBJ1-2; D is uncertain. CDR1 MNHNS and CDR2 SASEGT come from the germline V gene. This CDR3 is built from 14 residues. V was pared by 4 bases and J by 5 bases, with 14 bases between. The CDR3 DNA follows: TGTGCCAGCAGTGCCCGGTCGGTCGAGTATGGCTACACCTTC. Amino acid sequence: CASSARSVEYGYTF.

V gene TRBV28 combines with J gene TRBJ2-1; 7 bases fit TRBD2. Germline V gene data show CDR1 as MDHEN and CDR2 as SYDVKM. This CDR3 comprises 11 residues. The trim removed 7 bases at V and 7 bases at J, leaving 1 base unmatched. The CDR3 spells CASIGGNEQFF. The CDR3 DNA follows: TGTGCCAGCATCGGGGGGAATGAGCAGTTCTTC. Full variable domain (missing parts from reference TRBV28 and TRBJ2-1): DVKVTQSSRYLVKRTGEKVFLECVQDMDHENMFWYRQDPGLGLRLIYFSYDVKMKEKGDIPEGYSVSREKKERFSLILESASTNQTSMYLCASIGGNEQFFGPGTRLTVL.

The V call is TRBV6-5, the J call TRBJ2-1, with 11 bases matching TRBD2. V shed 0 bases and J 7 bases; nucleotides not matched to a gene: 5. CDR1 and CDR2 from the germline V gene are MNHEY and SVGAGI. The CDR3 length is 16 residues. CDR3 nucleotides: TGTGCCAGCAGTTACTCTAGCGGGAGGGCGCGGAATGAGCAGTTCTTC. Amino acids: CASSYSSGRARNEQFF.

This chain uses TRBV5-1 with TRBJ2-1; D perhaps matches TRBD2 (5 bases). The CDR3 spans 14 residues. The V end lost 0 bases, the J end lost 7 bases, and 11 bases lay between the germline ends. Germline V gene data show CDR1 as SGHRS and CDR2 as YFSETQ. The CDR3 coding sequence is TGCGCCAGCAGCTTGGGCCCCACGGGGAATGAGCAGTTCTTC. Translated: CASSLGPTGNEQFF.

The gene calls are TRBV9 and TRBJ2-3; D ambiguous. The CDR3 has 14 residues. Germline V lookup: CDR1 SGDLS, CDR2 YYNGEE. V was shortened by 4 bases and J by 2 bases, with 11 bases between the two germline ends. CDR3 nucleotides: TGTGCCAGCAGCCCGCGGATCGACACAGATACGCAGTATTTT. This sequence encodes CASSPRIDTDTQYF.

J is TRBJ2-5 and V is TRBV5-4; D may be TRBD2 (7 bases). The ends were cut back, 2 bases at V and 4 bases at J, with 18 bases in the middle. The CDR3 runs to 16 residues. Per germline, CDR1 SGHNT and CDR2 YYREEE (reference sequence). CDR3 region: CASSLRGGQSRETQYF. The CDR3 bases are TGTGCCAGCAGCTTAAGGGGGGGGCAGTCCAGAGAGACCCAGTACTTC.

This sequence joins TRBV6-5 and TRBJ1-2, with D possibly TRBD1 on 6 matching bases. V lost 2 bases to trimming and J lost 4 bases, with 11 bases between them. This CDR3 contains 14 residues. From germline, CDR1 is MNHEY and CDR2 SVGAGI. In nucleotides, the CDR3 is TGTGCCAGCAGTTACCCTGGACAGATCTATGGCTACACCTTC. Amino acids: CASSYPGQIYGYTF.

This clone came up once. The chain has TRBV28 and TRBJ2-2, with 11 bases identical to TRBD2. CDR1 MDHEN and CDR2 SYDVKM come from the germline V gene. V lost 4 bases, J lost 4 bases, and 23 bases stayed unmatched. The CDR3 extends over 22 amino acids. CDR3 nucleotides: TGTGCCAGCAGTTCCCAGACAGGGGTTTTAGTAGCGGGAGGGCCGGGCACCGGGGAGCTGTTTTTT. Translating it yields CASSSQTGVLVAGGPGTGELFF.

The chain carries TRBV7-9 and TRBJ2-7; 7 bases map to TRBD1. Germline CDR1 reads SEHNR; CDR2 reads FQNEAQ (reference sequence). Germline trimming cut 6 bases from V and 5 bases from J; bases unmatched to any gene: 13. There are 15 residues in the CDR3. CDR3 sequence: CASSPSWTGPNEQYF. The CDR3 DNA reads TGTGCCAGCAGTCCCTCCTGGACAGGTCCGAACGAGCAGTACTTC.

The chain links TRBV28 to TRBJ2-7; TRBD2 agrees at 10 bases. Trimming took 3 bases from V and 7 from J; bases not matched to a gene: 9. The CDR3 has 15 amino acids. CDR1 MDHEN and CDR2 SYDVKM come from the germline V gene. The CDR3 nucleotides are TGTGCCAGCAGTTTGGGTAGCGGGAGGCCGCGGGAGCAGTACTTC. It translates to CASSLGSGRPREQYF.

The chain couples TRBV5-5 to TRBJ1-5; unclear D gene. The germline gives CDR1 SGHKS, CDR2 YYEKEE (reference sequence). The germline V and J ends were trimmed by 4 bases and 9 bases, with 23 bases remaining between them. This CDR3 contains 16 residues. The CDR3 region has the DNA TGTGCCAGCAGCCCGACGGGCGAGCGATACGAGGGGCCCCAGCATTTT. Amino acids: CASSPTGERYEGPQHF.

V usage is TRBV10-3 and J usage is TRBJ1-2, with 7 bases aligning to TRBD1. The CDR3 is 14 residues long. J was trimmed by 4 bases and V by 4 bases; bases with no gene match: 6. CDR1 is ENHRY, CDR2 SYGVKD, per germline. The CDR3 bases are TGTGCCATCAGTGGGGCAGGGGGAGGCTATGGCTACACCTTC. Encoded protein: CAISGAGGGYGYTF.

This clone was counted a single time. V is TRBV5-4 and J is TRBJ2-5; 7 positions agree with TRBD1. Germline assignment: CDR1 SGHNT and CDR2 YYREEE (reference sequence). The V segment lost 4 bases and the J segment 4 bases; nucleotides outside the gene matches: 4. This CDR3 has 13 amino acids. CDR3 nucleotide sequence: TGTGCCAGCAGCCAAGGACAGGCAGAGACCCAGTACTTC. Translating gives CASSQGQAETQYF.

The chain has TRBV19 and TRBJ2-3; no clear D gene. Per the germline V gene, CDR1 is LNHDA and CDR2 is SQIVND (reference sequence). The CDR3 has 13 residues. The V gene lost 4 bases and the J gene lost 2 bases, with 7 bases spanning the gap. In nucleotides, the CDR3 is TGTGCCAGTAGTACCCAACTCACAGATACGCAGTATTTT. It translates to CASSTQLTDTQYF.

This chain connects TRBV29-1 to TRBJ2-7, with 8 bases lining up with TRBD2. Germline-derived CDR1 and CDR2 are SQVTM and ANQGSEA. After removal of 7 bases from V and 4 bases from J, the junction contained 6 bases not matched to a gene. CDR3 length: 12 amino acids. The CDR3 bases are TGCAGCGCCCAGCGGGAGCAATACGAGCAGTACTTC. It yields the protein CSAQREQYEQYF.

V is TRBV7-8 and J is TRBJ2-5; 7 bases agree with TRBD1. V lost 4 bases to trimming and J lost 2 bases; unmatched junction nucleotides: 7. Per the germline V gene, CDR1 is SGHVS and CDR2 is FQNEAQ. The CDR3 has 15 residues. The chain's CDR3 is CASSSAQGPQETQYF. DNA of the CDR3: TGTGCCAGCAGCTCGGCACAGGGGCCACAAGAGACCCAGTACTTC.

The rearrangement joins TRBV6-5 to TRBJ1-1, with D possibly matching TRBD1 (5 bases). The CDR3 runs to 15 residues. Trimming took off 3 bases at V and 8 bases at J, with 19 bases between the two ends. Per the germline V gene, CDR1 is MNHEY and CDR2 is SVGAGI. The CDR3 spells CASSYPRAGRREAFF. The CDR3 DNA reads as TGTGCCAGCAGTTATCCCCGTGCGGGACGCCGAGAAGCTTTCTTT.

The V gene is TRBV6-1, the J gene TRBJ2-5; 8 bases are a match to TRBD1. The germline gives CDR1 MNHNS, CDR2 SASEGT. The CDR3 has 14 amino acids. The V and J ends lost 3 bases and 2 bases, in that order; junction bases with no gene match: 2. CDR3 coding DNA: TGTGCCAGCAGTGACAGGGGGCAACAAGAGACCCAGTACTTC. Its translation is CASSDRGQQETQYF.